Below, 23 T cell receptor beta chains from the same sample are listed, as sequenced in a study of immune evolution from preneoplasia to lung adenocarcinoma. Assay: immunoSEQ multiplex PCR; the TCRdb copy retains only in-frame clones and omits some. The sample has over 14,000 clones; 81% are singletons. The sample taken for sequencing was FFPE minimally invasive lung adenocarcinoma tissue. All receptors derive from a person aged 60-80 years with lung adenocarcinoma.

The gene calls are TRBV2 and TRBJ1-6, with 7 bases that match TRBD1. J lost 9 bases, V lost 6 bases, and 11 bases had no gene match. CDR1 and CDR2 from the germline V gene are SNHLY and FYNNEI. CDR3 length equals 15 residues. CDR3 sequence (DNA): TGTGCCAGCAGCTACCAGGGGGGGGCGAGTTCACCCCTCCACTTT. Protein sequence: CASSYQGGASSPLHF.

This clone was seen a handful of times. This sequence joins TRBV4-2 and TRBJ2-1; possible D gene TRBD2, 6 bases. The CDR3 runs 17 residues. V was cut by 0 bases and J by 2 bases, with 14 bases left in between. Germline-derived CDR1 and CDR2 are LGHNA and YNFKEQ. CDR3 in amino acids: CASSQDYGGPPYNEQFF. CDR3 DNA: TGTGCCAGCAGCCAAGATTACGGAGGGCCCCCCTACAATGAGCAGTTCTTC.

The gene calls are TRBV30 and TRBJ2-1, with a tentative D call TRBD2 (6 bases). The germline V and J ends were trimmed by 4 bases and 10 bases, with 11 bases remaining between them. From germline, CDR1 is GTSNPN and CDR2 SVGIG (reference sequence). There are 11 residues in the CDR3. The CDR3 DNA follows: TGTGCCTGGACCCTGGGGGGAGAGCAGTTCTTC. Translated: CAWTLGGEQFF. The complete variable domain, with remaining parts taken from reference TRBV30 and TRBJ2-1, reads SQTIHQWPATLVQPVGSPLSLECTVEGTSNPNLYWYRQAAGRGLQLLFYSVGIGQISSEVPQNLSASRPQDRQFILSSKKLLLSDSGFYLCAWTLGGEQFFGPGTRLTVL.

This rearrangement joins TRBV7-9 to TRBJ1-1, with 8 bases matching TRBD1. The CDR3 sequence is 13 residues long. With V trimmed by 5 bases and J by 4 bases, 3 bases remained unmatched. Germline loops: CDR1 SEHNR, CDR2 FQNEAQ (reference sequence). The chain's CDR3 is CASSADRGTEAFF. For the CDR3, the DNA is TGTGCCAGCAGCGCTGACAGGGGCACTGAAGCTTTCTTT.

The chain links TRBV11-2 to TRBJ1-1; the match to TRBD1 covers 9 bases. The CDR3 runs to 12 residues. The V and J ends lost 5 bases and 11 bases, in that order; junction bases with no gene match: 6. Germline values: CDR1 SGHAT, CDR2 FQNNGV. CDR3 sequence (DNA): TGTGCCAGCAGCCCGACAGGGGGGAGGGCTTTCTTT. The encoded protein is CASSPTGGRAFF. The full variable domain, completed using reference TRBV11-2 and TRBJ1-1, is EAGVAQSPRYKIIEKRQSVAFWCNPISGHATLYWYQQILGQGPKLLIQFQNNGVVDDSQLPKDRFSAERLKGVDSTLKIQPAKLEDSAVYLCASSPTGGRAFFGQGTRLTVV.

The rearrangement joins TRBV28 to TRBJ1-5; no clear D gene. Germline CDR1 is MDHEN and CDR2 is SYDVKM. This CDR3 has 14 residues. V was pared by 1 base and J by 2 bases, with 6 bases between. CDR3 in amino acids: CASSLSLGNQPQHF. CDR3 nucleotide sequence: TGTGCCAGCAGTTTATCCCTGGGCAATCAGCCCCAGCATTTT. The whole variable domain, remainder taken from reference TRBV28 and TRBJ1-5, is DVKVTQSSRYLVKRTGEKVFLECVQDMDHENMFWYRQDPGLGLRLIYFSYDVKMKEKGDIPEGYSVSREKKERFSLILESASTNQTSMYLCASSLSLGNQPQHFGDGTRLSIL.

The V and J genes are TRBV6-4 and TRBJ2-5; the match to TRBD2 covers 12 bases. The CDR3 spans 14 residues. From germline, CDR1 is MRHNA and CDR2 SNTAGT. V trimming: 3 bases; J trimming: 6 bases; junction bases outside the gene matches: 2. CDR3 DNA sequence: TGTGCCAGCAGTGAACTAGCGGGAGGAAAGACCCAGTACTTC. Protein product: CASSELAGGKTQYF.

This chain joins TRBV7-2 and TRBJ2-3; D might be TRBD1 (5 bases). The germline gives CDR1 SGHTA, CDR2 FQGNSA. V shed 2 bases and J shed 6 bases, with 12 bases lying between them. The CDR3 is 14 residues long. The CDR3 loop reads CASSLKAGRDTQYF. DNA for the CDR3: TGTGCCAGCAGCTTAAAGGCAGGGCGGGATACGCAGTATTTT.

The chain employs TRBV4-1 and TRBJ2-7, with 7 bases identical to TRBD1. V was clipped by 3 bases and J by 1 base; unmatched bases: 6. Germline V gene sequence: CDR1 MGHRA, CDR2 YSYEKL. CDR3 length: 15 residues. CDR3 in DNA: TGCGCCAGCAGCCACCGAGGACAGGAATCCTACGAGCAGTACTTC. The encoded protein is CASSHRGQESYEQYF.

The genes are TRBV2 and TRBJ1-2, with D maybe TRBD1 (6 bases). The CDR3 has 13 residues. Germline V gives CDR1 SNHLY, CDR2 FYNNEI. Deletions cut 5 bases from V and 7 bases from J, with 14 bases between. CDR3 in DNA: TGTGCCAGCAGTCAAGTAACAGGGTCTGGCTACACCTTC. Amino acids: CASSQVTGSGYTF.

The genes are TRBV5-8 and TRBJ2-1; the D call may be TRBD1 or TRBD2 (5 bases each). The CDR3 is 15 residues long. Germline V gene sequence: CDR1 SGHTS, CDR2 YDEGEE. Deletions cut 6 bases from V and 2 bases from J, with 15 bases between. CDR3 sequence: CASTAGTRAYNEQFF. The CDR3 region has the DNA TGTGCCAGCACCGCCGGGACCCGAGCCTACAATGAGCAGTTCTTC.

The chain links TRBV10-2 to TRBJ1-1; D uncertain. The CDR3 sequence is 19 residues long. Between the trimmed V and J ends, which lost 4 bases and 0 bases, there was a span of 24 bases. Germline CDR1 WSHSY, CDR2 SAAADI. In DNA form, the CDR3 reads TGCGCCAGCAGTGGACCCCGAGACGGGAGTTTTGCCGTGAACACTGAAGCTTTCTTT. Amino acid sequence: CASSGPRDGSFAVNTEAFF.

CDR3 protein: CASSPSVVNEQFF. CDR3 DNA sequence: TGTGCCAGCAGTCCCTCAGTGGTCAATGAGCAGTTCTTC. The chain joins TRBV28 to TRBJ2-1; D is ambiguous. Trimming took 5 bases from V and 6 from J, leaving 11 bases between them. The length of the CDR3 is 13 residues. CDR1 and CDR2 from the germline V gene are MDHEN and SYDVKM.

Comments on this clone: Sequence at one end of the junction differs from germline and may be a read error. This chain joins TRBV16 and TRBJ1-4; D unclear. Germline V CDR1 and CDR2: KGHSY, FQNENV. This CDR3 comprises 13 residues. The CDR3 region has the DNA TGTGCCAGCAGCCAATCACGGAATGGAAAACTGTTTTTT. Translated, it gives CASSQSRNGKLFF.

This clone has only one observation. The V and J genes are TRBV29-1 and TRBJ1-1; TRBD1 agrees at 7 bases. The CDR3 totals 12 residues. The trim removed 4 bases at V and 3 bases at J, leaving 2 bases unmatched. Germline V CDR1 and CDR2: SQVTM, ANQGSEA. The CDR3 nucleotides read TGCAGCGTTGGACAGGGCTACACTGAAGCTTTCTTT. Protein sequence: CSVGQGYTEAFF.

In its sample, this clone was seen a few times. The chain couples TRBV25-1 to TRBJ2-5; TRBD2 agrees at 8 bases. Germline V gene sequence: CDR1 MGHDK, CDR2 SYGVNS. After removal of 10 bases from V and 1 base from J, the junction contained 11 bases not matched to a gene. The CDR3 has 15 residues. The CDR3 here is CATTKAGLAQETQYF. CDR3 bases: TGTGCCACCACAAAAGCCGGACTAGCCCAAGAGACCCAGTACTTC.

To note about this clone: At one boundary the junction diverges from the germline segment, which might be a read error. The chain links TRBV30 to TRBJ2-7; 12 bases map to TRBD2. The V gene's germline CDR1 is GTSNPN and CDR2 SVGIG (reference sequence). This CDR3 has 11 amino acids. The CDR3 DNA reads TGTGCCTGGAGTGCTAGCGGGAGGGCGAACTTC. This codes for CAWSASGRANF. Full variable domain (outside the CDR3, taken from reference TRBV30 and TRBJ2-7): SQTIHQWPATLVQPVGSPLSLECTVEGTSNPNLYWYRQAAGRGLQLLFYSVGIGQISSEVPQNLSASRPQDRQFILSSKKLLLSDSGFYLCAWSASGRANFGPGTRLTVT.

As concerns this clone: Other nucleotide sequences in the sample specify the same CDR3. The chain carries TRBV11-2 and TRBJ2-2; D might be TRBD2 (7 bases). The CDR3 has 17 residues. The V end lost 5 bases, the J end lost 7 bases, and 23 bases lay between the germline ends. Germline V lookup: CDR1 SGHAT, CDR2 FQNNGV. CDR3 DNA: TGTGCCAGCAGCCTGCTACTAAGGGGGGGGAGGGGCGGGGAGCTGTTTTTT. It is translated as CASSLLLRGGRGGELFF.

J is TRBJ1-3 and V is TRBV2; D ambiguous. Germline V gene sequence: CDR1 SNHLY, CDR2 FYNNEI. This CDR3 contains 14 residues. V lost 1 base and J 4 bases, leaving 8 bases between the germline ends. CDR3 region: CASSEGAGGNTIYF. The DNA of the CDR3 is TGTGCCAGCAGTGAAGGGGCCGGGGGAAACACCATATATTTT.

The chain has TRBV30 and TRBJ1-3, with D possibly being TRBD1 (5 bases). V was shortened by 3 bases and J by 0 bases, with 12 bases between the two germline ends. The CDR3 extends over 15 amino acids. CDR1 and CDR2 (germline): GTSNPN, SVGIG (reference sequence). The CDR3 bases are TGTGCCTGGAGCTCATGGGGGGGCTCTGGAAACACCATATATTTT. This gives the protein CAWSSWGGSGNTIYF.

This clone was counted between two and nine times. V gene TRBV11-2 combines with J gene TRBJ2-7; the D is unclear. The germline gives CDR1 SGHAT, CDR2 FQNNGV. CDR3 length: 12 amino acids. V was shortened by 3 bases and J by 6 bases, with 9 bases between the two germline ends. CDR3 nucleotide sequence: TGTGCCAGCAGCTTCCTAGGTAGCGAGCAGTACTTC. Amino acids: CASSFLGSEQYF.

This chain connects TRBV10-3 to TRBJ1-2; the match to TRBD1 covers 7 bases. The CDR3 is 16 amino acids. V shed 3 bases, J shed 5 bases, and the junction held 12 bases outside the gene matches. Germline CDR1 ENHRY, CDR2 SYGVKD. CDR3 sequence: CAISDQRTGGVYGYTF. CDR3 sequence (DNA): TGTGCCATCAGTGATCAGCGGACAGGTGGAGTTTATGGCTACACCTTC.

V gene TRBV19 combines with J gene TRBJ2-1, with 13 positions matching TRBD2. The CDR3 is 16 amino acids. The V gene end was trimmed by 2 bases and the J gene end by 7 bases; junction bases not matched to a gene: 5. The germline V gene encodes CDR1 LNHDA and CDR2 SQIVND (reference sequence). The CDR3 loop is CASSIRTSGRANEQFF. The CDR3 coding sequence is TGTGCCAGTAGTATACGAACTAGCGGGAGGGCAAATGAGCAGTTCTTC.